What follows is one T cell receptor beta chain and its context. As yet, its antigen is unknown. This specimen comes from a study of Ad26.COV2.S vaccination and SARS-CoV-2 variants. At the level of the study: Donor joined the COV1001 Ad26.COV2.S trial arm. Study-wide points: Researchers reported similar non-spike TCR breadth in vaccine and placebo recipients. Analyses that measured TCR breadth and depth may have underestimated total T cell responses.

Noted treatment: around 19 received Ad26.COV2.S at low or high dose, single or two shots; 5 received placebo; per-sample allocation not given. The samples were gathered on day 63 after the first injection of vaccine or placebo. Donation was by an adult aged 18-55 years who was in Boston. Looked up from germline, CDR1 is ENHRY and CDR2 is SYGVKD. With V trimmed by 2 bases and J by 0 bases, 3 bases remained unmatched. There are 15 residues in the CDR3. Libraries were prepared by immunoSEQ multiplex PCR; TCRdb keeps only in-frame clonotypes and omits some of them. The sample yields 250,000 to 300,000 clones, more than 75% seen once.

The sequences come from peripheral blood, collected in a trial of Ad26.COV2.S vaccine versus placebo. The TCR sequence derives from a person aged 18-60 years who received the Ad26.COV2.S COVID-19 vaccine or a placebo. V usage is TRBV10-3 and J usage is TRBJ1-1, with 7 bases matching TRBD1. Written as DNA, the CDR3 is TGTGCCATCAGTGAGAACAGGGGAATGAACACTGAAGCTTTCTTT. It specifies CAISENRGMNTEAFF.